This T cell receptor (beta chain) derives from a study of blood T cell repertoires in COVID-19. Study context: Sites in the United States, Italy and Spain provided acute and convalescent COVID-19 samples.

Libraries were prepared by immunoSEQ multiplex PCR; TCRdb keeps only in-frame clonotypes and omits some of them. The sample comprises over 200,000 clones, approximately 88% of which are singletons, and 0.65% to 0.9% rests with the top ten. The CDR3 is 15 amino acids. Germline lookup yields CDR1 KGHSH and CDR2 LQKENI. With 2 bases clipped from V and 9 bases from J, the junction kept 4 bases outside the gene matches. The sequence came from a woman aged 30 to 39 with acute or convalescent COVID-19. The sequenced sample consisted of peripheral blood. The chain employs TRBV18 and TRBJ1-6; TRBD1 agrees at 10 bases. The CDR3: CASSPGQGDGSPLHF. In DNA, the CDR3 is TGTGCCAGCTCACCAGGACAGGGGGATGGTTCACCCCTCCACTTT.